This T cell receptor (beta chain) was retrieved from a study of blood T cell repertoires in COVID-19. Study-wide background: Acute and convalescent COVID-19 specimens originated in the United States, Italy and Spain.

The CDR3 consists of 14 residues. V lost 1 base and J 3 bases, leaving 9 bases between the germline ends. The germline V gene has CDR1 SGHVS and CDR2 FQNEAQ. Original analysis: Nucleated cell counts were estimated from reference gene primer amplification. Profiling relied on immunoSEQ multiplex PCR, and the TCRdb table lists in-frame clones only, not all of them. V and J calls and clone size follow that table, whereas D and trimming were derived from the DNA. The table has more than 95,000 clones, about 85% seen once; the top ten hold about a quarter. The origin of this receptor is a woman of 80 years or more with acute or convalescent COVID-19. Sequencing used peripheral blood. The V and J genes are TRBV7-8 and TRBJ1-2; no reliable D call. The CDR3 DNA reads TGTGCCAGCAGCTTAGAGGGAGTCGACTATGGCTACACCTTC. It codes for CASSLEGVDYGYTF.